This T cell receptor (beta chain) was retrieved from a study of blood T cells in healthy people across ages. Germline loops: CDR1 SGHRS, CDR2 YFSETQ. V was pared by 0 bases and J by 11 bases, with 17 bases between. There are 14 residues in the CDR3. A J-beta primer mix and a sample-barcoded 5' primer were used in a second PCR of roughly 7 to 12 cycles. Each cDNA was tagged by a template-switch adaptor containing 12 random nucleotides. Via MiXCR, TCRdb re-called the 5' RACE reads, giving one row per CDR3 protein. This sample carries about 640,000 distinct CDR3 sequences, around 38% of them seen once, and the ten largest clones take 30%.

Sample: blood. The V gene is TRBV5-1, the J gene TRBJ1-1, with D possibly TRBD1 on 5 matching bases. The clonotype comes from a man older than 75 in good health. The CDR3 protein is CASSLEKPGPRAFF. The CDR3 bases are TGCGCCAGCAGCTTGGAAAAACCGGGACCGCGGGCTTTCTTT. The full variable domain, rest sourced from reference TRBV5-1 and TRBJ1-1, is KAGVTQTPRYLIKTRGQQVTLSCSPISGHRSVSWYQQTPGQGLQFLFEYFSETQRNKGNFPGRFSGRQFSNSRSEMNVSTLELGDSALYLCASSLEKPGPRAFFGQGTRLTVV.